Below are 20 T cell receptor beta chains sequenced from a single sample in a study of T cell responses to AZD1222 COVID-19 vaccine. This table comes from immunoSEQ multiplex PCR, and its TCRdb copy is limited to in-frame clones, with some not included. Of fewer than 150,000 clones in the sample, 70% to 90% are singletons; the top ten hold 4.5% to 5%. The sequencing here drew on peripheral blood, taken on day 0 of AZD1222 vaccination. Source of these receptors: an adult in good health.

This clone was seen a single time. The gene calls are TRBV2 and TRBJ1-2; D is undetermined. Between the trimmed V and J ends, which lost 4 bases and 2 bases, there was a span of 8 bases. Germline V gene lookup returns CDR1 SNHLY and CDR2 FYNNEI. The CDR3 extends over 13 amino acids. The CDR3 nucleotides read TGTGCCAGCAGTGTAAGTCAGAACTATGGCTACACCTTC. Encoded protein: CASSVSQNYGYTF.

This sequence joins TRBV10-3 and TRBJ2-7; 10 nucleotides line up with TRBD2. With 3 bases clipped from V and 0 bases from J, the junction kept 5 bases outside the gene matches. Germline CDR1 reads ENHRY; CDR2 reads SYGVKD. The CDR3 loop spans 16 amino acids. The CDR3 sequence: CAISDQAGGTSYEQYF. The CDR3 DNA reads as TGTGCCATCAGTGACCAAGCGGGGGGGACCTCCTACGAGCAGTACTTC.

The V gene is TRBV5-1, the J gene TRBJ2-2; 9 bases are shared with TRBD1. CDR3 length: 15 amino acids. With 4 bases clipped from V and 2 bases from J, the junction kept 3 bases outside the gene matches. Germline-derived CDR1 and CDR2 are SGHRS and YFSETQ. CDR3 amino acids: CASSGTGINTGELFF. CDR3 coding DNA: TGCGCCAGCAGCGGGACAGGGATTAACACCGGGGAGCTGTTTTTT. Together with reference TRBV5-1 and TRBJ2-2, the CDR3 gives the full variable domain: KAGVTQTPRYLIKTRGQQVTLSCSPISGHRSVSWYQQTPGQGLQFLFEYFSETQRNKGNFPGRFSGRQFSNSRSEMNVSTLELGDSALYLCASSGTGINTGELFFGEGSRLTVL.

J is TRBJ1-4 and V is TRBV5-5; D uncertain. The CDR3 is made up of 14 amino acids. The V gene lost 0 bases and the J gene lost 3 bases, with 6 bases spanning the gap. CDR1 is SGHKS and CDR2 is YYEKEE in the germline V gene (reference sequence). CDR3 in amino acids: CASSLGWANEKLFF. The CDR3 DNA sequence: TGTGCCAGCAGCTTGGGTTGGGCTAATGAAAAACTGTTTTTT. Variable domain in full (rest from reference TRBV5-5 and TRBJ1-4): DAGVTQSPTHLIKTRGQQVTLRCSPISGHKSVSWYQQVLGQGPQFIFQYYEKEERGRGNFPDRFSARQFPNYSSELNVNALLLGDSALYLCASSLGWANEKLFFGSGTQLSVL.

The chain employs TRBV19 and TRBJ1-2; unclear D gene. This CDR3 comprises 10 residues. CDR1 is LNHDA, CDR2 SQIVND, per germline (reference sequence). The ends were cut back, 7 bases at V and 3 bases at J, with 3 bases in the middle. The CDR3 DNA reads as TGTGCCAGTAAGGACTATGGCTACACCTTC. Its translation: CASKDYGYTF.

The rearrangement uses TRBV10-2 and TRBJ1-4; 8 nucleotides align to TRBD1. CDR3 size: 13 residues. CDR1 and CDR2 (germline): WSHSY, SAAADI. Trimming removed 9 bases from V and 4 bases from J; junction bases left unmatched: 4. CDR3 residues: CASQGAFNEKLFF. The CDR3 DNA reads TGCGCCAGTCAGGGGGCCTTTAATGAAAAACTGTTTTTT.

The chain uses TRBV6-1 and TRBJ1-1, with a tentative D call TRBD1 (5 bases). This CDR3 region has 14 residues. The V end was cut by 0 bases, the J end by 1 base, with 6 bases between. Germline CDR1 reads MNHNS; CDR2 reads SASEGT. CDR3 nucleotide sequence: TGTGCCAGCAGTGAAGCGGGGGGGAACACTGAAGCTTTCTTT. It specifies CASSEAGGNTEAFF.

This sequence joins TRBV12-3 or TRBV12-4 and TRBJ1-3, with no clear D. The CDR3 is 13 amino acids. Trimming cost V 5 bases and J 5 bases, with 10 bases left between them. The CDR3 spells CASSLTVRNTIYF. DNA of the CDR3: TGTGCCAGCAGTCTGACCGTCAGAAACACCATATATTTT.

The genes are TRBV6-1 and TRBJ2-3, with 9 nucleotides matching TRBD2. The CDR3 length is 17 residues. Looked up from germline, CDR1 is MNHNS and CDR2 is SASEGT. The junction had 8 bases not matched to a gene; V was cut back by 4 bases and J by 0 bases. The CDR3 DNA is TGTGCCAGCAGTGGGTCTAGCGGGGCTCATAGCACAGATACGCAGTATTTT. Its protein product is CASSGSSGAHSTDTQYF.

The chain has TRBV6-5 and TRBJ2-5, with 7 bases that match TRBD1. J lost 1 base, V lost 11 bases, and 7 bases had no gene match. CDR3 length equals 13 residues. Germline-derived CDR1 and CDR2 are MNHEY and SVGAGI. The CDR3 coding sequence is TGTGCCGCCTGGACAGGTAGCCAAGAGACCCAGTACTTC. The encoded protein is CAAWTGSQETQYF.

This clone is a singleton in its sample. This sequence joins TRBV3-1 (or the pseudogene TRBV3-2) and TRBJ1-3; no reliable D call. This CDR3 spans 14 amino acids. The germline V gene encodes CDR1 LGHDT and CDR2 YNNKEL (reference sequence). V was clipped by 4 bases and J by 2 bases, with 9 bases between them. Here the CDR3 reads CASSLLETGNTIYF. CDR3 DNA: TGTGCCAGCAGCCTGTTAGAAACTGGAAACACCATATATTTT.

The rearrangement joins TRBV6-5 to TRBJ2-7; D might be TRBD2 (5 bases). In germline, CDR1 is MNHEY, CDR2 SVGAGI. Trimming shortened V by 7 bases and J by 6 bases, and 16 bases separated the two germline ends. This CDR3 comprises 13 residues. In DNA, the CDR3 is TGTGCCAGCACCGGGGATGGGTTCGGCGAGCAGTACTTC. Protein product: CASTGDGFGEQYF.

The chain recombines TRBV7-7 with TRBJ2-5; no clear D. The germline V gene has CDR1 SSHAT and CDR2 FNYEAQ (reference sequence). V lost 5 bases, J lost 2 bases, and 15 bases lay in between. CDR3 length: 15 residues. DNA for the CDR3: TGTGCCAGCAGCCCACTTGTTGTTGGACAAGAGACCCAGTACTTC. Encoded protein: CASSPLVVGQETQYF.

CDR3 sequence reads: CASSYLRQGRDTEAFF. The CDR3 DNA sequence: TGTGCCAGCAGTTACTTGAGACAGGGTCGCGACACTGAAGCTTTCTTT. The chain joins TRBV6-5 to TRBJ1-1, with TRBD1 identical over 7 bases. There are 16 residues in the CDR3. In germline, CDR1 is MNHEY, CDR2 SVGAGI. V shed 1 base, J shed 3 bases, and the junction held 8 bases outside the gene matches.

This chain joins TRBV7-3 and TRBJ2-3; TRBD2 matches at 10 bases. V lost 5 bases to trimming and J lost 1 base; unmatched junction nucleotides: 6. CDR1 and CDR2 from the germline V gene are SGHTA and FQGTGA. The length of the CDR3 is 16 residues. As DNA, the CDR3 is TGTGCCAGCAGCCCCCGGACTAGCGGTCGCACAGATACGCAGTATTTT. The encoded protein is CASSPRTSGRTDTQYF.

This clone came up many times. This same CDR3 is encoded by further DNA sequences in the sample. CDR3 nucleotide sequence: TGTGCCAGCAGCTCACAAGGACTAGCGGGGCCCGAGACCCAGTACTTC. It specifies CASSSQGLAGPETQYF. The chain carries TRBV7-6 and TRBJ2-5; 12 bases are shared with TRBD2. With V trimmed by 4 bases and J by 5 bases, 8 bases remained unmatched. The CDR3 has 16 residues. Germline V gene data show CDR1 as SGHVS and CDR2 as FNYEAQ.

V usage is TRBV6-6 and J usage is TRBJ2-2; TRBD1 matches 8 bases. CDR1 and CDR2 from the germline V gene are MNHNY and SVGAGI (reference sequence). The ends lost 5 bases at V and 5 bases at J; junction bases unmatched: 7. The CDR3 consists of 15 residues. The CDR3 sequence: CASSIRTGRTGELFF. In DNA form, the CDR3 reads TGTGCCAGCAGTATTAGGACAGGGCGGACCGGGGAGCTGTTTTTT.

The chain is built from TRBV11-2 and TRBJ2-7; 9 positions agree with TRBD2. This CDR3 comprises 15 residues. CDR1 is SGHAT and CDR2 is FQNNGV in the germline V gene. The J segment lost 7 bases and the V segment lost 1 base, leaving 8 bases of the junction unmatched. The CDR3 loop reads CASSLVAGGSREQYF. Here the CDR3 DNA reads TGTGCCAGCAGCTTAGTCGCGGGGGGGTCTCGGGAGCAGTACTTC.

V is TRBV6-2 or TRBV6-3 and J is TRBJ2-7; D unresolved. The germline V and J ends were trimmed by 1 base and 7 bases, with 11 bases remaining between them. CDR1 and CDR2 from the germline V gene are MNHEY and SVGEGT. This CDR3 spans 13 amino acids. CDR3: CASSYLVHQEQYF. CDR3 nucleotides: TGTGCCAGCAGTTACTTGGTCCATCAGGAGCAGTACTTC.

This chain connects TRBV7-2 to TRBJ2-2, with TRBD1 identical over 7 bases. V gave up 6 bases and J gave up 6 bases; unmatched junction bases: 7. Germline CDR1 and CDR2: SGHTA and FQGNSA. This CDR3 has 14 amino acids. Here the CDR3 reads CASSKGGASGELFF. Here the CDR3 DNA reads TGTGCCAGCAGTAAAGGGGGCGCGTCCGGGGAGCTGTTTTTT.